This T cell receptor beta chain was identified in a study of blood T cell repertoires in COVID-19. Study-level background: Donors in the United States, Italy and Spain gave samples during acute or convalescent COVID-19. From T cells, B-cell-depleted T cells, or PBMCs came the material, which was cDNA or gDNA.

Participants' reported clinical history set cohort assignment. Some clones are missing from TCRdb's copy, which holds only in-frame ones; the method was immunoSEQ multiplex PCR. The table shows approximately 300,000 clones, with roughly 85% occurring only once. The sequenced sample consisted of PBMCs or T cells enriched from blood (not recorded which). The TCR originated in a woman in her twenties or thirties who had been exposed to COVID-19.

In nucleotides, the CDR3 is TGTGCCAGCAGCGCAAACAATGAGCAGTTCTTC. It translates to CASSANNEQFF. This chain links TRBV9 with TRBJ2-1; D ambiguous. Trimming cost V 3 bases and J 5 bases, with 3 bases left between them. The CDR3 extends over 11 amino acids. The V gene's germline CDR1 is SGDLS and CDR2 YYNGEE. Full variable domain (missing parts from reference TRBV9 and TRBJ2-1): DSGVTQTPKHLITATGQRVTLRCSPRSGDLSVYWYQQSLDQGLQFLIQYYNGEERAKGNILERFSAQQFPDLHSELNLSSLELGDSALYFCASSANNEQFFGPGTRLTVL.